These 24 T cell receptor beta chains were sequenced from one sample in a study of blood T cells in healthy people across ages. Primers used in a second PCR of about 6 to 11 cycles were a sample-barcoded 5' primer and a J-beta primer mix. TCRdb redid the calling of the 5' RACE reads with MiXCR, one entry per CDR3 protein. Of 760,000 or so distinct CDR3 sequences in the sample, 20% to 30% are singletons; the top ten hold 8% to 10%. This same sample was also part of a study on T cells of mothers and their children.

Sequences were obtained from blood. Receptors were obtained from a boy aged 5-17 years in good health.

The chain joins TRBV7-2 to TRBJ2-3; D tentatively reads TRBD1 or TRBD2 (6 bases each). Deletions cut 5 bases from V and 0 bases from J, with 15 bases between. Germline CDR1 is SGHTA and CDR2 is FQGNSA. The CDR3 has 16 amino acids. CDR3 sequence: CASSQVGGPSTDTQYF. The CDR3 DNA follows: TGTGCCAGCAGCCAAGTGGGGGGCCCTAGCACAGATACGCAGTATTTT.

The rearrangement links TRBV29-1 to TRBJ2-3; D is unclear. Germline V gene data show CDR1 as SQVTM and CDR2 as ANQGSEA. Between the trimmed V and J ends, which lost 8 bases and 3 bases, there was a span of 15 bases. CDR3 length: 13 residues. The CDR3 DNA sequence: TGCAGCCTTAAAGGCCGGTCTACAGATACGCAGTATTTT. Residues: CSLKGRSTDTQYF.

The chain links TRBV29-1 to TRBJ2-2, with 8 bases identical to TRBD2. The CDR3 is made up of 16 amino acids. Germline assignment: CDR1 SQVTM and CDR2 ANQGSEA. The trim removed 1 base at V and 1 base at J, leaving 5 bases unmatched. DNA for the CDR3: TGCAGCGTTGAAGTGTTTGCGGGAGGGAACACCGGGGAGCTGTTTTTT. Translation: CSVEVFAGGNTGELFF.

The sample holds a few counts of this clonotype. Written as DNA, the CDR3 is TGTGCCACCCGAAACGGGACTAGCGGGTATCCTTACAATGAGCAGTTCTTC. Protein: CATRNGTSGYPYNEQFF. V and J are TRBV24-1 and TRBJ2-5; 12 bases match TRBD2. TRBJ2-1 matches the DNA end more closely, so the J call is doubtful. This CDR3 is 17 amino acids long. Per the germline V gene, CDR1 is KGHDR and CDR2 is SFDVKD.

This clonotype showed up just a few times. This rearrangement joins TRBV5-1 to TRBJ2-1; D call uncertain. Germline CDR1 is SGHRS and CDR2 is YFSETQ. The CDR3 loop spans 16 amino acids. Between the trimmed V and J ends, which lost 0 bases and 0 bases, there was a span of 10 bases. The CDR3 loop reads CASSLERSSSYNEQFF. The DNA for the CDR3 is TGCGCCAGCAGCTTGGAACGGTCAAGCTCCTACAATGAGCAGTTCTTC.

This chain uses TRBV5-1 with TRBJ2-3, with D perhaps TRBD2 (5 bases). CDR3 length: 14 residues. Trimming left V 3 bases short and J 5 bases short, with 13 bases between. Germline V gene lookup returns CDR1 SGHRS and CDR2 YFSETQ. This CDR3 is CASSSEAAGDTQYF. DNA for the CDR3: TGCGCCAGCAGCTCGGAAGCGGCGGGAGATACGCAGTATTTT.

The chain links TRBV29-1 to TRBJ2-1; TRBD2 matches 9 bases. Unmatched junction bases numbered 3, after V lost 6 bases and J lost 0 bases. This CDR3 is built from 14 residues. Germline-derived CDR1 and CDR2 are SQVTM and ANQGSEA. This CDR3 reads CSVLAGSSYNEQFF. For the CDR3, the DNA is TGCAGCGTGCTAGCGGGAAGCTCCTACAATGAGCAGTTCTTC.

In this sample, this clonotype turned up a few times. The CDR3: CASRILAGGETQYF. DNA for the CDR3: TGTGCCAGCCGCATTCTAGCGGGAGGGGAGACCCAGTACTTC. The chain employs TRBV5-5 and TRBJ2-7; TRBD2 matches at 12 bases. The last part of the DNA fits TRBJ2-5 better; the J call may be wrong. The CDR3 is made up of 14 amino acids. Germline loops: CDR1 SGHKS, CDR2 YYEKEE (reference sequence).

This clonotype was observed a handful of times. This chain uses TRBV6-6 with TRBJ2-5, with 9 bases identical to TRBD1. V shed 6 bases and J 3 bases; nucleotides not matched to a gene: 8. The CDR3 has 15 amino acids. Looked up from germline, CDR1 is MNHNY and CDR2 is SVGAGI (reference sequence). The CDR3 loop is CASSTLDRGKETQYF. As DNA, the CDR3 is TGTGCCAGCAGCACCTTGGACAGGGGAAAAGAGACCCAGTACTTC.

This clonotype has only a few counts. V is TRBV7-2 and J is TRBJ1-2; 9 bases align to TRBD1. J lost 8 bases, V lost 1 base, and 8 bases had no gene match. CDR3 length equals 15 residues. In germline, CDR1 is SGHTA, CDR2 FQGNSA. The CDR3 sequence: CASSLVMRQGGGYTF. The CDR3 DNA reads as TGTGCCAGCAGCTTAGTGATGCGACAGGGGGGAGGCTACACCTTC.

The sample holds many counts of this clonotype. The chain employs TRBV5-1 and TRBJ2-5; no firm D call. Trimming cost V 0 bases and J 5 bases, with 5 bases left between them. This CDR3 region has 12 residues. The germline CDR1 and CDR2 sequences are SGHRS and YFSETQ. Here the CDR3 DNA reads TGCGCCAGCAGCTTGGTTCGGGAGACCCAGTACTTC. As protein: CASSLVRETQYF.

V usage is TRBV11-3 and J usage is TRBJ2-5; 7 bases map to TRBD2. This CDR3 contains 13 residues. The J segment lost 6 bases and the V segment lost 1 base, leaving 2 bases of the junction unmatched. Germline V gene lookup returns CDR1 SGHNT and CDR2 YENEEA. This CDR3 reads CASSLVGGKTQYF. The CDR3 DNA follows: TGTGCCAGCAGCTTAGTGGGGGGGAAGACCCAGTACTTC.

The chain links TRBV7-3 to TRBJ2-1; 12 bases are a match to TRBD2. There are 16 residues in the CDR3. J gave up 7 bases and V 0 bases, and 4 bases lay outside the gene matches. Germline CDR1 SGHTA, CDR2 FQGTGA. This CDR3 reads CASSLTTSGSWNEQFF. The CDR3, as DNA: TGTGCCAGCAGCTTAACGACTAGCGGGAGTTGGAATGAGCAGTTCTTC.

The rearrangement uses TRBV29-1 and TRBJ2-1; 12 bases map to TRBD2. Germline trimming cut 7 bases from V and 0 bases from J; bases unmatched to any gene: 4. The CDR3 consists of 15 residues. Per germline, CDR1 SQVTM and CDR2 ANQGSEA. The CDR3 sequence: CSAGLAGISYNEQFF. CDR3 in DNA: TGCAGCGCGGGACTAGCGGGTATCTCCTACAATGAGCAGTTCTTC.

About this clonotype itself: The junction differs from germline at one of its ends, possibly a read error. V gene TRBV7-9 combines with J gene TRBJ2-5; a weak D match, TRBD2 (6 bases). The end of the DNA aligns better with TRBJ2-1, so the J call may be wrong. CDR3 length equals 16 residues. CDR1 SEHNR and CDR2 FQNEAQ come from the germline V gene (reference sequence). CDR3 protein: CASSLARGVGWNEQFF. The CDR3 nucleotides are TGTGCCAGTAGCTTAGCGCGCGGGGTGGGATGGAATGAGCAGTTCTTC.

This clonotype was seen a handful of times. The chain links TRBV7-6 to TRBJ1-1; 11 positions match TRBD1. This CDR3 comprises 19 residues. CDR1 and CDR2 from the germline V gene are SGHVS and FNYEAQ. V was pared by 4 bases and J by 1 base, with 14 bases of the junction left unmatched. CDR3 DNA: TGTGCCAGCAGCTCATTCCCCTGGACAGGGGGCGGAACGAACACTGAAGCTTTCTTT. Amino acids: CASSSFPWTGGGTNTEAFF.

This clonotype was observed at least ten times. The chain couples TRBV3-1 to TRBJ2-5, with 9 bases lining up with TRBD1. CDR3 size: 14 residues. The J segment lost 3 bases and the V segment lost 6 bases, leaving 5 bases of the junction unmatched. Germline loops: CDR1 LGHDT, CDR2 YNNKEL (reference sequence). CDR3 in amino acids: CASSPRTGEETQYF. CDR3 coding DNA: TGTGCCAGCAGTCCGCGGACAGGGGAAGAGACCCAGTACTTC.

This clonotype has only a few counts. This chain links TRBV7-2 with TRBJ2-6; 7 positions match TRBD1. This CDR3 is built from 16 residues. Germline assignment: CDR1 SGHTA and CDR2 FQGNSA. V lost 5 bases, J lost 3 bases, and 7 bases stayed unmatched. The CDR3 is CASSPETGIGANVLTF. In nucleotides, the CDR3 is TGTGCCAGCAGCCCCGAGACAGGGATTGGGGCCAACGTCCTGACTTTC.

This clonotype was detected a few times. The chain recombines TRBV12-3 or TRBV12-4 with TRBJ2-5; D is unclear. This CDR3 is 13 amino acids long. Deletions cut 8 bases from V and 1 base from J, with 11 bases between. The CDR3 region has the DNA TGTGCCAGCGCTACAAGATCCCAAGAGACCCAGTACTTC. It encodes CASATRSQETQYF.

The J gene is TRBJ2-2, the V gene TRBV20-1; D possibly corresponds to TRBD2 (5 bases). V was trimmed by 0 bases and J by 7 bases, leaving 15 bases between them. The length of the CDR3 is 15 residues. CDR1 and CDR2 (germline): DFQATT, SNEGSKA (reference sequence). The CDR3 DNA follows: TGCAGTGCTAGAGACCCAACTAGAGGGAGCGGGGAGCTGTTTTTT. This sequence encodes CSARDPTRGSGELFF.

J is TRBJ2-7 and V is TRBV3-1, with D perhaps TRBD1 (5 bases). The CDR3 loop spans 14 amino acids. CDR1 is LGHDT, CDR2 YNNKEL, per germline (reference sequence). V lost 0 bases and J 2 bases, leaving 8 bases between the germline ends. CDR3 sequence reads: CASSQETDPYEQYF. The CDR3 bases are TGTGCCAGCAGCCAAGAGACAGACCCCTACGAGCAGTACTTC.

The chain is built from TRBV7-2 and TRBJ2-1; D may be TRBD2 (6 bases). V was clipped by 5 bases and J by 4 bases, with 15 bases between them. The CDR3 loop spans 15 amino acids. Germline V gives CDR1 SGHTA, CDR2 FQGNSA. The CDR3 nucleotides are TGTGCCAGCAGCGAGAGGGACTTGGGTTACAATGAGCAGTTCTTC. It yields the protein CASSERDLGYNEQFF.

This clonotype occurred once. The chain joins TRBV4-3 to TRBJ2-4, with TRBD2 identical over 10 bases. The germline V gene has CDR1 LGHNA and CDR2 YSLEER. J was trimmed by 9 bases and V by 0 bases; bases with no gene match: 11. CDR3 length equals 17 residues. The CDR3 nucleotides are TGCGCCAGCAGCCAAGATTGGTCGGGGACTAGCGTCAGCATTCAGTACTTC. This translates into CASSQDWSGTSVSIQYF.

This clonotype has just a few counts. The V call is TRBV11-1, the J call TRBJ2-3, with D possibly matching TRBD1 (6 bases). Trimming removed 1 base from V and 5 bases from J, with 16 bases in between. Germline V gene sequence: CDR1 SGHAT, CDR2 FQDESV (reference sequence). CDR3 size: 16 residues. DNA of the CDR3: TGTGCCAGCAGCTTAGTGTTAACAGGGACGGAAGATACGCAGTATTTT. Residues: CASSLVLTGTEDTQYF.